A single sample is the source of the 19 T cell receptor beta chains below, sequenced in a study of PD-1 blockade in classical Hodgkin lymphoma. Profiled with immunoSEQ multiplex PCR; TCRdb holds only in-frame clones, not every one. The sample lists roughly 15,000 clones, around 92% seen once, with 0.51% in the top ten. Indicated time point: newly diagnosed, previously untreated cHL patient sample. Magnetic negative selection served to purify CD4+ T cells out of PBMCs that had been thawed. The source material was CD4+ T cells from blood. These receptors all stem from a human donor with classical Hodgkin lymphoma.

The chain combines TRBV9 with TRBJ2-2; 12 bases are shared with TRBD2. Germline values: CDR1 SGDLS, CDR2 YYNGEE. J lost 3 bases, V lost 4 bases, and 4 bases had no gene match. This CDR3 region has 16 residues. CDR3 loop: CASSPGTSGYTGELFF. The CDR3, as DNA: TGTGCCAGCAGCCCCGGGACTAGCGGGTACACCGGGGAGCTGTTTTTT.

This clone was found once. The chain uses TRBV28 and TRBJ1-2, with D unclear. Trimming removed 6 bases from V and 4 bases from J, with 15 bases in between. CDR3 length: 14 amino acids. Germline loops: CDR1 MDHEN, CDR2 SYDVKM. The CDR3 DNA sequence: TGTGCCAGCAGGCCCAGTGGGCAGACCTATGGCTACACCTTC. Protein sequence: CASRPSGQTYGYTF.

V usage is TRBV18 and J usage is TRBJ2-1; D assignment may be TRBD1 or TRBD2 (6 bases each). V was shortened by 4 bases and J by 2 bases, with 12 bases between the two germline ends. Germline CDR1 reads KGHSH; CDR2 reads LQKENI. The CDR3 runs to 15 residues. CDR3 in amino acids: CASSRQERAYNEQFF. The CDR3 coding sequence is TGTGCCAGCTCACGACAGGAGCGGGCCTACAATGAGCAGTTCTTC.

This chain connects TRBV19 to TRBJ2-1; 9 nucleotides line up with TRBD2. Germline CDR1 and CDR2: LNHDA and SQIVND (reference sequence). The CDR3 has 16 residues. The trim removed 6 bases at V and 8 bases at J, leaving 14 bases unmatched. The CDR3 sequence: CASSDSRLAVRYEQFF. The CDR3 nucleotides read TGTGCCAGTAGCGACTCCAGACTAGCGGTACGATATGAGCAGTTCTTC.

The chain links TRBV11-3 to TRBJ1-2; D may be TRBD1 (6 bases). CDR3 size: 13 residues. The germline gives CDR1 SGHNT, CDR2 YENEEA. V lost 3 bases and J lost 6, with 11 bases in between. The CDR3: CASSLDSSDGYTF. The CDR3 DNA sequence: TGTGCCAGCAGCTTGGACAGTAGCGATGGCTACACCTTC.

In its sample, this clone was seen once. The chain couples TRBV5-4 to TRBJ1-4; 7 nucleotides match TRBD1. Looked up from germline, CDR1 is SGHNT and CDR2 is YYREEE (reference sequence). The CDR3 runs to 15 residues. V dropped 3 bases and J dropped 3; count of bases not matched to a gene: 5. CDR3 in amino acids: CASSSSTGPNEKLFF. CDR3 nucleotides: TGTGCCAGCAGCTCCTCGACAGGGCCTAATGAAAAACTGTTTTTT.

The rearrangement links TRBV5-6 to TRBJ1-5, with 8 bases lining up with TRBD1. V lost 2 bases to trimming and J lost 11 bases; unmatched junction nucleotides: 9. Per the germline V gene, CDR1 is SGHDT and CDR2 is YYEEEE. The CDR3 runs to 14 residues. Written as DNA, the CDR3 is TGTGCCAGCAGCTTCTTGGACAGGGCAGCTACCCAGCATTTT. It translates to CASSFLDRAATQHF.

The V call is TRBV6-1, the J call TRBJ2-7; no definite D call. Germline lookup yields CDR1 MNHNS and CDR2 SASEGT. The V end was cut by 2 bases, the J end by 4 bases, with 12 bases between. The CDR3 extends over 14 amino acids. CDR3 sequence (DNA): TGTGCCAGCAGTGAATTTATGAGCCCATACGAGCAGTACTTC. Translation: CASSEFMSPYEQYF.

The chain carries TRBV5-1 and TRBJ1-4, with D tentatively TRBD1 (6 bases). The V gene lost 4 bases and the J gene lost 3 bases, with 13 bases spanning the gap. CDR3 length equals 15 residues. The germline CDR1 and CDR2 sequences are SGHRS and YFSETQ. The CDR3 sequence: CASSHGRGPNEKLFF. The CDR3 DNA reads as TGCGCCAGCAGCCACGGCAGGGGCCCTAATGAAAAACTGTTTTTT. The whole variable domain, filled in from reference TRBV5-1 and TRBJ1-4, reads KAGVTQTPRYLIKTRGQQVTLSCSPISGHRSVSWYQQTPGQGLQFLFEYFSETQRNKGNFPGRFSGRQFSNSRSEMNVSTLELGDSALYLCASSHGRGPNEKLFFGSGTQLSVL.

The V call is TRBV15, the J call TRBJ2-2; D may match TRBD1 or TRBD2 (7 bases each). CDR3 length: 15 residues. V lost 1 base, J lost 6 bases, and 12 bases lay in between. Germline values: CDR1 LNHNV, CDR2 YYDKDF (reference sequence). CDR3 sequence (DNA): TGTGCCACCAGCAGAGGACAGGGAGGGCCCGGGGAGCTGTTTTTT. Its protein is CATSRGQGGPGELFF.

This clone was detected once. The chain recombines TRBV5-4 with TRBJ1-1, with D maybe TRBD1 (5 bases). Looked up from germline, CDR1 is SGHNT and CDR2 is YYREEE (reference sequence). CDR3 length equals 16 residues. Between the trimmed V and J ends, which lost 0 bases and 1 base, there was a span of 13 bases. The DNA for the CDR3 is TGTGCCAGCAGCTTGGGGGCCGGGACCGCGAACACTGAAGCTTTCTTT. It encodes CASSLGAGTANTEAFF.

The genes are TRBV5-4 and TRBJ2-1; D unclear. V was clipped by 4 bases and J by 5 bases, with 16 bases between them. Germline V CDR1 and CDR2: SGHNT, YYREEE (reference sequence). The CDR3 is 15 amino acids. CDR3 region: CASSRAAAINNEQFF. CDR3 nucleotides: TGTGCCAGCAGCCGGGCGGCGGCTATCAACAATGAGCAGTTCTTC. The full variable domain, rest sourced from reference TRBV5-4 and TRBJ2-1, is ETGVTQSPTHLIKTRGQQVTLRCSSQSGHNTVSWYQQALGQGPQFIFQYYREEENGRGNFPPRFSGLQFPNYSSELNVNALELDDSALYLCASSRAAAINNEQFFGPGTRLTVL.

V and J are TRBV19 and TRBJ1-5; 7 nucleotides align to TRBD1. Germline values: CDR1 LNHDA, CDR2 SQIVND (reference sequence). The CDR3 has 14 amino acids. Unmatched junction bases numbered 2, after V lost 6 bases and J lost 0 bases. The CDR3 is CASRTGSSNQPQHF. The CDR3 region has the DNA TGTGCCAGTAGGACAGGGAGTAGCAATCAGCCCCAGCATTTT.

V and J are TRBV28 and TRBJ2-7; D may be TRBD1 (5 bases). Germline lookup yields CDR1 MDHEN and CDR2 SYDVKM. This CDR3 region has 14 residues. The V gene lost 4 bases and the J gene lost 3 bases, with 13 bases spanning the gap. For the CDR3, the DNA is TGTGCCAGCAGTTACCGTCAGGGCGGCTACGAGCAGTACTTC. It translates to CASSYRQGGYEQYF.

The chain uses TRBV7-2 and TRBJ2-1; D is undetermined. Germline V gene lookup returns CDR1 SGHTA and CDR2 FQGNSA. CDR3 size: 14 residues. V lost 5 bases to trimming and J lost 5 bases, with 13 bases between them. DNA of the CDR3: TGTGCCAGCAGCGGGGAATTCGCGGACAATGAGCAGTTCTTC. Encoded protein: CASSGEFADNEQFF.

V gene TRBV14 combines with J gene TRBJ1-5; the D is unclear. The germline CDR1 and CDR2 sequences are SGHDN and FVKESK. Trimming cost V 3 bases and J 5 bases, with 8 bases left between them. This CDR3 region has 13 residues. CDR3 DNA sequence: TGTGCCAGCAGCCAGGGGAGGGATCAGCCCCAGCATTTT. This translates into CASSQGRDQPQHF.

V usage is TRBV5-4 and J usage is TRBJ2-1, with D unclear. Trimming took 0 bases from V and 5 from J, leaving 12 bases between them. The CDR3 has 15 residues. Germline assignment: CDR1 SGHNT and CDR2 YYREEE (reference sequence). The CDR3 DNA sequence: TGTGCCAGCAGCTTGGCCCAGTTCGGTAACAATGAGCAGTTCTTC. Its protein product is CASSLAQFGNNEQFF.

The rearrangement links TRBV18 to TRBJ2-5, with D possibly matching TRBD2 (5 bases). The CDR3 loop spans 12 amino acids. Germline CDR1 KGHSH, CDR2 LQKENI. Trimming left V 2 bases short and J 9 bases short, with 10 bases between. CDR3 loop: CASSPLERAQYF. For the CDR3, the DNA is TGTGCCAGCTCACCATTAGAGAGGGCCCAGTACTTC. The whole variable domain, remainder taken from reference TRBV18 and TRBJ2-5, is NAGVMQNPRHLVRRRGQEARLRCSPMKGHSHVYWYRQLPEEGLKFMVYLQKENIIDESGMPKERFSAEFPKEGPSILRIQQVVRGDSAAYFCASSPLERAQYFGPGTRLLVL.

This clone came up once. This chain uses TRBV7-9 with TRBJ1-5, with 10 bases aligning to TRBD1. Germline CDR1 and CDR2: SEHNR and FQNEAQ (reference sequence). V was clipped by 5 bases and J by 5 bases; unmatched bases: 6. This CDR3 is 15 amino acids long. This CDR3 reads CASSATGGEYQPQHF. In DNA form, the CDR3 reads TGTGCCAGCAGCGCGACAGGGGGCGAATATCAGCCCCAGCATTTT.